A selection of T cell receptor beta chains follows, all from one sample in a study of OX40 agonist ivuxolimab in advanced cancers. The assay was immunoSEQ multiplex PCR, and TCRdb's table has in-frame clones only and misses some. This sample carries some 65,000 clones, roughly 87% of them seen once, and the ten largest clones take 0.3% to 0.4%. The sequencing here drew on CD4+ or CD8+ T cells sorted from blood, taken in a trial of the OX40 agonist ivuxolimab. Receptors originate from an adult with an advanced solid tumor such as melanoma, head and neck, liver or kidney cancer. The CDR3 runs from the conserved cysteine through the conserved F or W. The D gene is left open where the match is weak. Size is stated for part of the rows, as once, few or many counts, or as a class when the clone is expanded.

>TRBJ2-5|TRBV19|TRBD2|.
TGTGCCAGTAGTATAAGCCCTAGCGGGATACAAGAGACCCAGTACTTC
CASSISPSGIQETQYF
>TRBJ2-4|TRBV21-1|.|.
TGTGCCAGCAGCACTTGGGATATAGCCAAAAACATTCAGTACTTC
CASSTWDIAKNIQYF
>TRBJ2-5|TRBV6-5|.|.
TGTGCCAGCAGTTACAGCAGGCTAAGCAAGACCCAGTACTTC
CASSYSRLSKTQYF
>TRBJ2-1|TRBV9|.|.
TGTGCCAGCAGCGTAGGAAGACTCAATGAGCAGTTCTTC
CASSVGRLNEQFF
>TRBJ2-3|TRBV5-4|.|.
TGTGCCAGCAGCTTGGACGGGGGGACAATCACAGATACGCAGTATTTT
CASSLDGGTITDTQYF
>TRBJ2-3|TRBV29-1|TRBD2|.
TGCAGCGTGGGCGGGGGTCCAGATACGCAGTATTTT
CSVGGGPDTQYF
>TRBJ2-2|TRBV19|.|.
TGTGCCAGTAGTATACCCGGACTGAACACCGGGGAGCTGTTTTTT
CASSIPGLNTGELFF
>TRBJ2-3|TRBV7-8|.|.
TGTGCCAGCAGCCCCCAGAGACTGGGCCGCACAGATACGCAGTATTTT
CASSPQRLGRTDTQYF
>TRBJ2-3|TRBV5-4|.|.
TGTGCCAGCAGCTTGGAGCCTGGAGGGACGCAGTATTTT
CASSLEPGGTQYF
>TRBJ1-6|TRBV10-3|.|.
TGTGCCATCAGTGTCTGGGGGAGGGATTCACCCCTCCACTTT
CAISVWGRDSPLHF
>TRBJ2-2|TRBV5-6|TRBD2|.
TGTGCCAGCAGCTTGGCCGGACTAGCGGCGAACACCGGGGAGCTGTTTTTT
CASSLAGLAANTGELFF
>TRBJ2-2|TRBV19|.|.
TGTGCCAGTAGTATATTCACCGGGGAGCTGTTTTTT
CASSIFTGELFF
>TRBJ1-6|TRBV19|.|.
TGTGCCAGTACAGGGAATCATAATTCACCCCTCCACTTT
CASTGNHNSPLHF
>TRBJ1-4|TRBV19|.|few
TGTGCCAGTAGTATGTCAGAACGGAGGGAAAAACTGTTTTTT
CASSMSERREKLFF
>TRBJ1-1|TRBV19|.|.
TGTGCCGGGCGGGCAGCAGGGTGGGACACTGAAGCTTTCTTT
CAGRAAGWDTEAFF
>TRBJ2-5|TRBV7-9|.|few
TGTGCCAGCAAAAGGATGGAGGAACGCCAAGAGACCCAGTACTTC
CASKRMEERQETQYF
>TRBJ2-5|TRBV6-6|.|.
TGTGCCAGCAGGACCCCGGAGGGCGACCCAGGAGAGACCCAGTACTTC
CASRTPEGDPGETQYF
>TRBJ2-1|TRBV25-1|.|few
TGTGCCAGCAGTGAATTCACAGGGCCTAGCTCCTACAATGAGCAGTTCTTC
CASSEFTGPSSYNEQFF
>TRBJ1-2|TRBV2|.|.
TGTGCCAGCAGTGAGTTCGAGGACGATCCCACCTTC
CASSEFEDDPTF
>TRBJ2-6|TRBV5-1|.|few
TGCGCCAGCAGGGTGAGGGCCTCTGGGGCCAACGTCCTGACTTTC
CASRVRASGANVLTF
>TRBJ1-5|TRBV25-1|.|.
TGTGCCAGCAGTGAATGGGAAGGGGAGGGTCAGCCCCAGCATTTT
CASSEWEGEGQPQHF
>TRBJ1-1|TRBV7-6|TRBD1|.
TGTGCCAGCAGCTTATTTCCCCCGACAGGGGGGGGCGGCACTGAAGCTTTCTTT
CASSLFPPTGGGGTEAFF
>TRBJ1-2|TRBV28|TRBD1|.
TGTGCCACCGGGGGGCGAACCGGGACAGAATATGGCTACACCTTC
CATGGRTGTEYGYTF
>TRBJ2-3|TRBV4-1|TRBD2|.
TGCGCCAGCAGCCAAGAGATCGGCCTAGCGGGGGGGCAAGATACGCAGTATTTT
CASSQEIGLAGGQDTQYF
>TRBJ1-1|TRBV7-9|TRBD1|.
TGTGCCAGCAGCTTACCTAGGGGACAGGGGTCAGCTTTCTTT
CASSLPRGQGSAFF
>TRBJ1-3|TRBV5-4|.|.
TGTGCCACCCTAACAAAACCCGGGGGCCAAGGGGGAGGAAACACCATATATTTT
CATLTKPGGQGGGNTIYF
>TRBJ1-1|TRBV11-2|.|.
TGTGCCAGCAGCCTGCCAGGGCCGAACACTGAAGCTTTCTTT
CASSLPGPNTEAFF
>TRBJ2-6|TRBV6-1|.|.
TGTGCCAGCAGGACAGACTCTGGGGCCAACGTCCTGACTTTC
CASRTDSGANVLTF
>TRBJ1-6|TRBV5-5|.|.
TGTGCCAGCAGCTTGTACGGACAGACGTATAATTCACCCCTCCACTTT
CASSLYGQTYNSPLHF
>TRBJ2-1|TRBV5-1|TRBD1|.
TGCGCCAGCAGCTCCCTCCGGGACAGGGACCATGAGCAGTTCTTC
CASSSLRDRDHEQFF
>TRBJ1-1|TRBV5-8|.|.
TGTGCCAGCAGCCCACGACGGTCCATCACCAAATTT
CASSPRRSITKF
>TRBJ2-1|TRBV9|TRBD2|.
TGTGCCAGCAGCGTAGCTGGGGGGGGGTTCTCCTACAATGAGCAGTTCTTC
CASSVAGGGFSYNEQFF
>TRBJ2-3|TRBV10-1|TRBD2|once
TGCGCCAGCAGTGGACTAGCGGGGGGGCCTCAGTATTTT
CASSGLAGGPQYF
>TRBJ2-7|TRBV19|TRBD1|.
TGTGCCAGTAGTGGACAGGGGGCGCGGAACGAGCAGTACTTC
CASSGQGARNEQYF
>TRBJ1-6|TRBV18|TRBD1|.
TGTGCCAGCTCACCACCGACGGACAGGGTGATCAATTCACCCCTCCACTTT
CASSPPTDRVINSPLHF
>TRBJ1-1|TRBV4-2|.|.
TGTGCCAGCAGCCCGGCAGGAATGAACACTGAAGCTTTCTTT
CASSPAGMNTEAFF
>TRBJ1-5|TRBV18|.|.
TGTGCCAGCTCACCAAACCATCCTAGCAATCAGCCCCAGCATTTT
CASSPNHPSNQPQHF
>TRBJ1-5|TRBV27|.|.
TGTGCCAGCAGTTTATTTTCCCCGGCAGGCAATAGCAATCAGCCCCAGCATTTT
CASSLFSPAGNSNQPQHF
>TRBJ2-7|TRBV7-8|TRBD1|.
TGTGCCAGCAGCTTAGGGAGATGGACAGGGAGTCGGGACGAGCAGTACTTC
CASSLGRWTGSRDEQYF
>TRBJ1-2|TRBV5-6|.|.
TGTGCCAGCAGCTACGTCACACTCCCGAACTATGGCTACACCTTC
CASSYVTLPNYGYTF
>TRBJ2-7|TRBV6-5|TRBD1|.
TGTGCCAGCAGTTACTCGACAGGGGGGAGCCTCGAGCAGTACTTC
CASSYSTGGSLEQYF
>TRBJ2-7|TRBV4-2|.|.
TGTGCCAGCAGCCAAGATCTGGGGAATCCTTCGACGGGCTCCTACGAGCAGTACTTC
CASSQDLGNPSTGSYEQYF
>TRBJ2-7|TRBV19|TRBD1|.
TGTGCCAGTAGTACCCACAGGGGGGCCTACGAGCAGTACTTC
CASSTHRGAYEQYF
>TRBJ1-2|TRBV7-9|TRBD1|.
TGTGCCAGCAGCTCCTCAGGGGGCGCGGGTGGCTACACCTTC
CASSSSGGAGGYTF
>TRBJ2-2|TRBV19|TRBD2|.
TGTGCCAGTACCCAAAATCAACTAGCGGGGTTCACCGGGGAGCTGTTTTTT
CASTQNQLAGFTGELFF
>TRBJ2-3|TRBV4-3|.|.
TGCGCCAGCAGCCAAGAAATAGGAGGGGGCATAGCGGGTCAAGCAGATACGCAGTATTTT
CASSQEIGGGIAGQADTQYF
>TRBJ1-2|TRBV7-9|.|.
TGTGCCAGCAGCTTAATGGGGGAAGGTTATGGCTACACCTTC
CASSLMGEGYGYTF
>TRBJ1-1|TRBV19|TRBD1|.
TGTGCCAGTAGTACCCAGGGGGGGTCTGAAGCTTTCTTT
CASSTQGGSEAFF
>TRBJ1-3|TRBV10-3|.|few
TGTGCAAGTGCAGGCTCCTACTCTGGAAACACCATATATTTT
CASAGSYSGNTIYF
>TRBJ2-7|TRBV19|TRBD1|.
TGTGCCACGGAGAGGGGCAGGGGGCTCGAGCAGTACTTC
CATERGRGLEQYF
>TRBJ1-1|TRBV9|TRBD1|.
TGTGCCAGCAGCGTAGGACAGGGGGCCAGCATGAACACTGAAGCTTTCTTT
CASSVGQGASMNTEAFF
>TRBJ1-1|TRBV23-1|.|.
TGCGCCAGCAGCCTGAAGAAGACAGACACTGAAGCTTTCTTT
CASSLKKTDTEAFF